This TCR beta chain was found in a study of response to subunit inactivated influenza vaccine. In germline, CDR1 is SGHRS, CDR2 YFSETQ. The CDR3 runs to 16 residues. The trim removed 0 bases at V and 2 bases at J, leaving 4 bases unmatched. This clonotype was counted a few times. Its antigen is as yet unknown. Broader study findings: New T cells are recruited in small numbers by each seasonal influenza vaccination, according to the authors' suggestion.

In TCRdb, the RT-PCR reads were re-called with MiXCR into one record per CDR3 protein. The table lists over 400,000 distinct CDR3 sequences, over 10% of them singletons. The chain links TRBV5-1 to TRBJ2-1, with 8 nucleotides matching TRBD2. The source was PBMCs from blood, collected roughly 6 weeks after vaccination. This clonotype originated in a man aged 45-65 years who received an inactivated influenza vaccine. CDR3 residues: CASSLGAGGTYNEQFF. CDR3 DNA: TGCGCCAGCAGCTTGGGCGCGGGAGGCACCTACAATGAGCAGTTCTTC.